The 28 T cell receptor beta chains in this list originate from one sample, sequenced in a study of metastatic and nonmetastatic thyroid tumors. No treatment of any kind had been given to any patient before thyroid surgery. TCRdb reprocessed the PCR reads via MiXCR. Altogether about 25,000 clones are present, around a fifth being singletons, with the ten largest covering about 4.2%. Sequenced input: blood. Receptors originate from a male donor with papillary thyroid cancer or a benign thyroid nodule (not recorded which). Some clones in this sample may be carry-over from other donors' samples.

This clone has only a few counts. J is TRBJ2-1 and V is TRBV6-2 or TRBV6-3; 13 nucleotides align to TRBD2. The germline CDR1 and CDR2 sequences are MNHEY and SVGEGT. The CDR3 totals 15 residues. J was trimmed by 4 bases and V by 5 bases; bases with no gene match: 2. The CDR3 here is CASSVLAGGYNEQFF. Written as DNA, the CDR3 is TGTGCCAGCAGTGTACTAGCGGGAGGGTACAATGAGCAGTTCTTC.

The chain carries TRBV28 and TRBJ1-6; possibly TRBD1 for D (5 bases). V gave up 4 bases and J gave up 9 bases, with 19 bases separating them. Germline values: CDR1 MDHEN, CDR2 SYDVKM. The CDR3 is 16 residues long. CDR3 in amino acids: CASSSPTQPGGSPLHF. The CDR3 region has the DNA TGTGCCAGCAGTTCACCGACCCAGCCCGGGGGTTCACCCCTCCACTTT.

As concerns this clone: An end of the junction does not agree with germline; a read error may underlie this. This chain connects TRBV12-3 or TRBV12-4 to TRBJ2-2; TRBD2 might be the D (5 bases). The CDR3 has 12 residues. The CDR3 sequence is CANSYRGGELFF. The CDR3 DNA is TGTGCCAACAGTTATCGGGGCGGGGAGCTGTTTTTT.

V gene TRBV30 combines with J gene TRBJ2-7, with 9 bases matching TRBD2. Germline CDR1 reads GTSNPN; CDR2 reads SVGIG (reference sequence). The CDR3 is 14 amino acids. The V segment lost 3 bases and the J segment 6 bases; nucleotides outside the gene matches: 9. CDR3 residues: CAWRASGVTCEQYF. DNA for the CDR3: TGTGCCTGGAGAGCTAGCGGGGTCACCTGCGAGCAGTACTTC.

This clone was observed at least ten times. The chain has TRBV6-1 and TRBJ1-4; the match to TRBD1 covers 7 bases. Germline V CDR1 and CDR2: MNHNS, SASEGT. The CDR3 is 18 residues long. The V gene end was trimmed by 2 bases and the J gene end by 5 bases; junction bases not matched to a gene: 14. In nucleotides, the CDR3 is TGTGCCAGCAGTGAAACGCCCCTCTGGACAGGCCTCAATGAAAAACTGTTTTTT. Its protein is CASSETPLWTGLNEKLFF.

In its sample, this clone was seen many times. This rearrangement joins TRBV20-1 to TRBJ1-2, with 9 bases matching TRBD1. In germline, CDR1 is DFQATT, CDR2 SNEGSKA (reference sequence). The J segment lost 2 bases and the V segment lost 4 bases, leaving 5 bases of the junction unmatched. The length of the CDR3 is 14 residues. The CDR3 DNA reads as TGCAGTGCTACCACCGGACAGGGGAACTATGGCTACACCTTC. Translation gives CSATTGQGNYGYTF.

This clone was seen many times. The J gene is TRBJ1-1, the V gene TRBV9, with no clear D. This CDR3 has 14 residues. V lost 4 bases to trimming and J lost 3 bases, with 13 bases between them. The germline CDR1 and CDR2 sequences are SGDLS and YYNGEE. The CDR3 spells CASSPTNGYTEAFF. CDR3 coding DNA: TGTGCCAGCAGCCCAACAAACGGTTACACTGAAGCTTTCTTT.

This clone is labeled medium-sized (0.01 to 0.1%). The rearrangement uses TRBV5-1 and TRBJ2-3; TRBD2 is a possible D gene (5 bases). CDR1 and CDR2 (germline): SGHRS, YFSETQ. V lost 4 bases and J 3 bases, leaving 15 bases between the germline ends. The CDR3 covers 15 residues. For the CDR3, the DNA is TGCGCCAGCAGCCCTCACGGGGAAGGAACAGATACGCAGTATTTT. Its protein product is CASSPHGEGTDTQYF. The full variable domain, with the rest looked up from reference TRBV5-1 and TRBJ2-3, is KAGVTQTPRYLIKTRGQQVTLSCSPISGHRSVSWYQQTPGQGLQFLFEYFSETQRNKGNFPGRFSGRQFSNSRSEMNVSTLELGDSALYLCASSPHGEGTDTQYFGPGTRLTVL.

On this clone itself: An end of the junction differs from the germline gene, which may be a read error. The chain has TRBV12-5 and TRBJ2-2; no clear D gene. Germline V gene data show CDR1 as LGHNT and CDR2 as FRNRAP. The CDR3 is 12 amino acids. CDR3 nucleotides: TGTTCTAGTTGTTTGGGTTCCGGGGAGCTGTTTTTT. Amino acids: CSSCLGSGELFF.

The chain joins TRBV20-1 to TRBJ2-7; D remains ambiguous. The V end lost 0 bases, the J end lost 2 bases, and 8 bases lay between the germline ends. This CDR3 is 13 amino acids long. The germline V gene has CDR1 DFQATT and CDR2 SNEGSKA (reference sequence). The CDR3 is CSAREQQTYEQYF. CDR3 coding DNA: TGCAGTGCTAGAGAACAGCAGACCTACGAGCAGTACTTC.

As for this clone: As the CDR3 is not closed by the conserved phenylalanine or tryptophan, this likely results from a read error. The chain carries TRBV20-1 and TRBJ2-5; 8 bases fit TRBD2. The CDR3 runs to 17 residues. V shed 0 bases and J 4 bases; nucleotides not matched to a gene: 13. Germline loops: CDR1 DFQATT, CDR2 SNEGSKA (reference sequence). The CDR3 loop is CSARDRLAGPRRETQYI. CDR3 DNA sequence: TGCAGTGCTAGAGATAGGCTAGCGGGTCCCCGGAGAGAGACCCAGTACATC.

This clone showed up many times. This chain connects TRBV18 to TRBJ2-2; D gene unclear. The ends were cut back, 1 base at V and 5 bases at J, with 5 bases in the middle. The CDR3 totals 13 residues. Germline V lookup: CDR1 KGHSH, CDR2 LQKENI. The CDR3 here is CASSPLVTGELFF. CDR3 coding DNA: TGTGCCAGCTCACCACTCGTAACCGGGGAGCTGTTTTTT.

This clone was observed many times. The J gene is TRBJ2-7, the V gene TRBV7-8; D is perhaps TRBD2 (5 bases). The CDR3 is 15 amino acids. Per the germline V gene, CDR1 is SGHVS and CDR2 is FQNEAQ. The V end was cut by 6 bases, the J end by 2 bases, with 17 bases between. CDR3 sequence reads: CASRQGLAFAYEQYF. The CDR3 region has the DNA TGTGCCAGCAGACAAGGACTCGCCTTCGCCTACGAGCAGTACTTC.

This chain joins TRBV11-3 and TRBJ2-5; 8 nucleotides line up with TRBD1. The V gene's germline CDR1 is SGHNT and CDR2 YENEEA. V lost 1 base, J lost 1 base, and 8 bases stayed unmatched. This CDR3 region has 17 residues. The CDR3 is CASSLGRLGTGQETQYF. The CDR3 DNA is TGTGCCAGCAGCTTAGGAAGGTTAGGGACAGGCCAAGAGACCCAGTACTTC.

For the CDR3, the DNA is TGTGCCAGCAGTTACGCCAGGAACACCGGGGAGCTGTTTTTT. The encoded protein is CASSYARNTGELFF. The rearrangement uses TRBV6-5 and TRBJ2-2; D is ambiguous. The CDR3 is 14 amino acids. Germline V gene sequence: CDR1 MNHEY, CDR2 SVGAGI. With 2 bases removed from V and 1 base from J, the gap between germline ends came to 5 bases.

This clone was seen a few times. The gene calls are TRBV12-3 or TRBV12-4 and TRBJ2-2; D ambiguous. This CDR3 is built from 11 residues. Trimming shortened V by 7 bases and J by 5 bases, and 5 bases separated the two germline ends. In DNA, the CDR3 is TGTGCCAGCATTAAAACCGGGGAGCTGTTTTTT. Its translation: CASIKTGELFF.

Comments on this clone: A much more abundant neighbour one base away suggests this may be a read error. This chain uses TRBV11-2 with TRBJ2-3; 15 nucleotides match TRBD2. This CDR3 spans 17 amino acids. The V segment lost 4 bases and the J segment 7 bases; nucleotides outside the gene matches: 9. Germline V lookup: CDR1 SGHAT, CDR2 FQNNGV. In nucleotides, the CDR3 is TGTGCCAGCAGCTCCGGGACTAGCGGGAGGATCTCATATACGCAGTATTTT. This sequence encodes CASSSGTSGRISYTQYF.

The chain employs TRBV5-1 and TRBJ1-1; no clear D gene. The CDR3 loop spans 11 amino acids. Germline V CDR1 and CDR2: SGHRS, YFSETQ. Trimming took off 5 bases at V and 4 bases at J, with 6 bases between the two ends. Here the CDR3 reads CASRLGTEAFF. CDR3 sequence (DNA): TGCGCCAGCAGGCTTGGCACTGAAGCTTTCTTT.

As regards this clone: Possible read error: a much larger clone is one base away. This chain links TRBV2 with TRBJ2-5, with 9 positions matching TRBD2. The germline V gene encodes CDR1 SNHLY and CDR2 FYNNEI. CDR3 size: 16 residues. V trimming: 2 bases; J trimming: 4 bases; junction bases outside the gene matches: 8. Written as DNA, the CDR3 is TGTGCCAGCAGTGAAAATAGCGGGAGAGGGGGAGAGACCCAGTACTTC. Residues: CASSENSGRGGETQYF.

This clone is medium-sized. V usage is TRBV12-3 or TRBV12-4 and J usage is TRBJ2-6; no reliable D call. Trimming shortened V by 4 bases and J by 1 base, and 5 bases separated the two germline ends. CDR3 length equals 14 residues. DNA for the CDR3: TGTGCCAGCAGTTACATTTCTGGGGCCAACGTCCTGACTTTC. It is translated as CASSYISGANVLTF.

The rearrangement uses TRBV13 and TRBJ1-4; 10 bases agree with TRBD1. Germline lookup yields CDR1 PRHDT and CDR2 FYEKMQ (reference sequence). The length of the CDR3 is 15 residues. V lost 5 bases and J lost 9; bases outside the gene matches: 9. For the CDR3, the DNA is TGTGCCAGCAGCAAGGGGGGGACAGGGGTAAAAAAACTGTTTTTT. Its translation is CASSKGGTGVKKLFF.

Concerning this clone: The identical CDR3 is also encoded by other nucleotide sequences in the sample. The chain employs TRBV28 and TRBJ1-2; D not resolved. This CDR3 has 11 residues. V shed 3 bases and J shed 14 bases, with 13 bases lying between them. Per the germline V gene, CDR1 is MDHEN and CDR2 is SYDVKM. In DNA form, the CDR3 reads TGTGCCAGCAGTTTGTACCCCCCCCCAACCTTC. Its protein product is CASSLYPPPTF.

This clone was counted many times. The chain links TRBV9 to TRBJ2-1; 14 positions agree with TRBD2. The germline V gene has CDR1 SGDLS and CDR2 YYNGEE. Trimming cost V 1 base and J 7 bases; bases outside gene matches: 4. The CDR3 has 16 amino acids. CDR3 loop: CASSVQTSGRGNEQFF. CDR3 in DNA: TGTGCCAGCAGCGTACAGACTAGCGGGAGGGGAAATGAGCAGTTCTTC.

This clone was observed many times. The gene calls are TRBV19 and TRBJ1-5, with no clear D. This CDR3 has 14 residues. Germline assignment: CDR1 LNHDA and CDR2 SQIVND (reference sequence). V shed 5 bases and J shed 0 bases, with 8 bases lying between them. CDR3 in amino acids: CASSGPPSNQPQHF. CDR3 bases: TGTGCCAGTAGTGGACCGCCTAGCAATCAGCCCCAGCATTTT.

By proportion, this clone is medium-sized. The V gene is TRBV28, the J gene TRBJ2-6; 7 nucleotides match TRBD2. The CDR3 runs to 15 residues. J lost 2 bases, V lost 3 bases, and 1 base had no gene match. Germline assignment: CDR1 MDHEN and CDR2 SYDVKM. The CDR3 sequence: CASSFRGAGANVLTF. CDR3 bases: TGTGCCAGCAGTTTTCGGGGGGCTGGGGCCAACGTCCTGACTTTC.

By frequency in the sample, this clone is medium-sized. This sequence joins TRBV24-1 and TRBJ2-2; D not certain. The V gene lost 3 bases and the J gene lost 6 bases, with 10 bases spanning the gap. This CDR3 comprises 14 residues. Germline CDR1 is KGHDR and CDR2 is SFDVKD. DNA for the CDR3: TGTGCCACCAGTGATCGAGTGGGGTCCGGGGAGCTGTTTTTT. Amino acid sequence: CATSDRVGSGELFF.

Many counts were recorded for this clone. The chain uses TRBV24-1 and TRBJ2-5, with TRBD1 matching 7 bases. The germline V gene has CDR1 KGHDR and CDR2 SFDVKD. The CDR3 extends over 15 amino acids. J gave up 5 bases and V 4 bases, and 9 bases lay outside the gene matches. CDR3 in amino acids: CATSDTTGFGETQYF. The CDR3 DNA reads TGTGCCACCAGTGACACGACAGGGTTCGGGGAGACCCAGTACTTC.

The rearrangement joins TRBV25-1 to TRBJ2-7; a weak D match, TRBD2 (5 bases). The CDR3 spans 15 residues. The V and J ends lost 1 base and 2 bases respectively, with 12 bases between them. The V gene's germline CDR1 is MGHDK and CDR2 SYGVNS. The CDR3 loop reads CASSECGLTTYEQYF. The CDR3 nucleotides read TGTGCCAGCAGTGAATGCGGGCTCACTACCTACGAGCAGTACTTC.